This TCR beta chain was identified during a study of cytomegalovirus exposure and HLA in healthy donors. General study findings and limits: The study designated some 180 TCR beta chains cytomegalovirus-associated. In an earlier analysis, productive rearrangement rates for most beta V segments clustered near 87% or 30%. HLA alleles were associated with roughly 17,000 TCR beta sequences in a later analysis at 0.05 false discovery rate.

A remark on this clone: Its matching antigen is unknown.

The study ran its PCR with 60 Vbeta and 13 Jbeta primers. Profiling relied on immunoSEQ multiplex PCR, and the TCRdb table lists in-frame clones only, not all of them. The sample holds fewer than 130,000 clones, 65% to 80% seen once. The germline CDR1 and CDR2 sequences are GTSNPN and SVGIG (reference sequence). Trimming took 5 bases from V and 5 from J; bases not matched to a gene: 4. The CDR3 is 12 residues long. The rearrangement links TRBV30 to TRBJ1-1; 8 bases map to TRBD1. The sample taken for sequencing was PBMCs. This sequence was found in a woman aged 40 to 49 in good health and CMV-seronegative. CDR3 DNA sequence: TGTGCCTGGGACAGGGGCGTTACTGAAGCTTTCTTT. Translated, it gives CAWDRGVTEAFF. Variable domain in full (rest from reference TRBV30 and TRBJ1-1): SQTIHQWPATLVQPVGSPLSLECTVEGTSNPNLYWYRQAAGRGLQLLFYSVGIGQISSEVPQNLSASRPQDRQFILSSKKLLLSDSGFYLCAWDRGVTEAFFGQGTRLTVV.